A single T cell receptor beta chain is shown here with its context. Which antigen it targets is not known. Base qualities are missing; no much larger clone stands one base away. The data belong to a study of T cells after yellow fever vaccination (dated by TCRdb to between 2018 and 2020). Describing the broader study: The SMART-Seq v4 Ultra Low Input RNA kit was used to prepare libraries from fractions with low cell numbers. Bulk TCR alpha and beta repertoires were sequenced longitudinally to track T-cell clones before and after primary and booster YFV17D yellow fever vaccination. Two healthy male donors, one aged 18 to 29 and one aged 30 to 40 years, were included in the cohort. Blood was drawn at multiple timepoints before and after primary and secondary immunization, with bulk PBMC replicates and cell subsets isolated. The research as a whole found: A small fraction of clonotypes showed up in both the CD4 and CD8 compartments, probably as a result of convergent recombination. The study included only two donors, which limits how far the findings can be generalized. After the booster, most of the clones that had expanded following primary vaccination were detected again (around 95% of CD4 and roughly 88% of CD8), which suggests that memory was broadly maintained. The secondary T-cell response was weaker than the primary response but faster, peaking on day 5 instead of day 15. Computational filtering was required because FACS-sorted repertoires could contain abundant contaminating clonotypes from the bulk population.

TCR cDNA was synthesized by 5'RACE template switching, through which a universal primer site and unique molecular identifiers were introduced. cDNA synthesis was primed from both the TCR alpha and TCR beta constant segments. Two PCR steps were used to amplify libraries, with sample barcodes and sequencing adapters being added in the second step. Sequencing of libraries was performed on Illumina HiSeq 2500 (2x100 bp) or NovaSeq (2x150 bp). The original methods were these. Demultiplexing of reads and collapsing into UMI consensus sequences were performed with MIGEC, and V(D)J alignment was carried out with MiXCR. Vaccine-responding clonotypes were defined with edgeR using replicate PBMC samples, requiring FDR below 0.01 and a log2 fold change above 5 up to day 15. Bulk clonotypes were assigned CD4 or CD8 identity according to which sequenced CD4 or CD8 repertoire held them at higher abundance. TCRdb reanalyzed the raw reads on its own, using fastp at Q25 for trimming and MiXCR for clone calling, and kept in-frame beta chains. Every distinct CDR3 protein forms one entry, paired with its most common genes and DNA. Here the V and J calls rest on TCRdb's processing, not on the authors' analysis. The sample records 620,000 or so distinct CDR3 sequences, 9% to 15% of which are singletons. 15% of the sample lies in the top ten.

What this sample's treatment or condition label stands for: live attenuated yellow fever vaccine strain. At each blood-draw timepoint, two biological replicates of bulk PBMCs were collected. PBMCs were isolated from peripheral blood using a standard Ficoll-Paque protocol. TriZol was used to extract RNA from bulk PBMCs, from CD4 and CD8 fractions, and from dextramer-positive and dextramer-negative fractions. From the germline V gene (reference sequence), CDR1 is LNHNV and CDR2 is YYDKDF. The junction carries 17 bases between V and J, which are trimmed by 0 bases and 5 bases respectively. The CDR3 measures 16 amino acids from cysteine to phenylalanine. Only the CDR3 portion is preserved as DNA: 48 bases, with reading frame beginning at the first base.

The specimen comprised PBMCs, sampled on the day of the yellow fever booster vaccination. The rearranged chain carries TRBV15 and TRBJ2-7, and TRBD2 may be the D gene, going by 5 matching bases. This clonotype was sampled from a man under 40 who received the YFV17D yellow fever vaccine. The nucleotide sequence is TGTGCCACCAGCAGAGATTTGAGAGGGTCCGGGGACGAGCAGTACTTC. Its protein is CATSRDLRGSGDEQYF.